The 8 T cell receptor beta chains presented below share a single source sample, sequenced in a study of T cells in women clearing cervical HPV infection. Data came from immunoSEQ multiplex PCR; TCRdb stores just in-frame clones and leaves some out. This sample contains approximately 35,000 clones. Sample: blood buffy coat. The origin of the receptors is a woman between 18 and 75 years old with a cervical HPV16 infection that either progressed to CIN3+ or cleared (not recorded which).

The CDR3 bases that were read are TGCAGCGCCTACGGGAAACGAGACAGGGCCAAGATCCACGAG. Translation: CSAYGKRDRAKIHE. In full, the CDR3 is CSAYGKRDRAKIHEQYF. The chain has TRBV29-1 and TRBJ2-7; TRBD1 aligns across 7 bases. The sequence runs out 3 residues before the end of the CDR3; the remainder is reconstructed from the germline J gene. Looked up from germline, CDR1 is SQVTM and CDR2 is ANQGSEA. Germline trimming cut 7 bases from V and 5 bases from J; bases unmatched to any gene: 23. The CDR3 runs to 17 residues.

A remark on this clone: The read ends 3 residues shy of where the CDR3 ends; the end is completed using the germline J gene. The chain couples TRBV7-8 to TRBJ2-3; D may be TRBD2 (6 bases). This CDR3 region has 15 residues. The V gene's germline CDR1 is SGHVS and CDR2 FQNEAQ. CDR3 bases read: TGTGCCAGCAGCTTCGTGGACTATAGCAATCAGCCG. This sequence encodes CASSFVDYSNQP. The full CDR3 reads CASSFVDYSNQPQYF.

In regard to this clone: The CDR3 end lies 3 residues beyond the end of the read and is filled in from the germline J gene. The rearrangement uses TRBV12-3 or TRBV12-4 and TRBJ1-5, with 7 positions matching TRBD1. The CDR3 has 16 amino acids. V shed 7 bases, J shed 2 bases, and the junction held 11 bases outside the gene matches. The CDR3 bases that were read are TGTGCCAGCACCAGAACAGGGGTGTTTGGCAATCAGCCC. It yields the protein CASTRTGVFGNQP. The entire CDR3 protein is CASTRTGVFGNQPQHF.

Points on this clone: The DNA ends 3 residues before the CDR3 does, and the rest of the CDR3 is filled in from the germline J gene. The chain carries TRBV5-4 and TRBJ1-1; 8 bases are a match to TRBD1. J was trimmed by 7 bases and V by 4 bases; bases with no gene match: 12. The CDR3 consists of 15 residues. Germline-derived CDR1 and CDR2 are SGHNT and YYREEE (reference sequence). This CDR3 is CASSIRSGTGLEAFF. The sequenced part of the CDR3 DNA is TGTGCCAGCAGCATCCGGTCGGGGACAGGCCTTGAA. The variable domain in full, completed from reference TRBV5-4 and TRBJ1-1, reads ETGVTQSPTHLIKTRGQQVTLRCSSQSGHNTVSWYQQALGQGPQFIFQYYREEENGRGNFPPRFSGLQFPNYSSELNVNALELDDSALYLCASSIRSGTGLEAFFGQGTRLTVV.

A note on this clone: The read ends 3 residues early relative to the CDR3; the germline J gene fills the gap. The chain recombines TRBV18 with TRBJ1-1, with TRBD1 identical over 7 bases. Germline V gene data show CDR1 as KGHSH and CDR2 as LQKENI. The CDR3 is 16 amino acids. The CDR3 bases that were read are TGTGCCAGCTCTGGGTACTTGACAGGGATGGGCGGTGAG. This gives the protein CASSGYLTGMGGE. The full-length CDR3 reads as CASSGYLTGMGGEAFF.

As to this clone: The CDR3 end is not reached by the read, which stops 3 residues before it; the germline J gene fills it in. The gene calls are TRBV5-1 and TRBJ1-1; a possible D gene is TRBD1 (5 bases). Trimming stripped 2 bases from V and 5 bases from J, with 10 bases between. Germline CDR1 SGHRS, CDR2 YFSETQ. The CDR3 spans 13 residues. The CDR3 bases that were read are TGCGCCAGCAGCTTTAACGACAGAACTGAA. It yields the protein CASSFNDRTE. The full CDR3 reads CASSFNDRTEAFF.

Comments on this clone: The read ends 3 residues before the CDR3 terminus; that terminus is restored from the germline J gene. The chain recombines TRBV20-1 with TRBJ2-3, with 10 bases matching TRBD2. Trimming removed 5 bases from V and 6 bases from J; junction bases left unmatched: 8. The CDR3 loop spans 14 amino acids. Germline-derived CDR1 and CDR2 are DFQATT and SNEGSKA (reference sequence). The DNA read from the CDR3 is TGCAGTGCTCCCTTTACTAGCGGGGATGATACG. It yields the protein CSAPFTSGDDT. The CDR3 reads in full as CSAPFTSGDDTQYF.

Concerning this clone: Read data end 3 residues before the CDR3 end; the end is taken from the germline J gene. The chain carries TRBV5-4 and TRBJ2-1; 7 bases line up with TRBD1. The V and J ends lost 2 bases and 5 bases, in that order; junction bases with no gene match: 4. CDR3 length: 14 amino acids. Germline V gene sequence: CDR1 SGHNT, CDR2 YYREEE (reference sequence). The part of the CDR3 DNA that was read is TGTGCCAGCAGCTTAGGGGGCCGGGACAATGAG. Its translation: CASSLGGRDNE. The complete CDR3 protein is CASSLGGRDNEQFF.